This T cell receptor (beta chain) stems from a study of cytomegalovirus exposure and HLA in healthy donors. Looking at the study overall: Membership in the Caucasian-associated ancestry cluster was found for 65% to 85% of about 430 genotyped donors.

Findings and caveats of the study: In an earlier analysis, most TCR beta V segments were productive about 87% or about 30% of the time. TCR beta V- and J-gene trimming, according to a later analysis, was linked to a missense DCLRE1C variant.

CDR3 length: 18 residues. CDR1 and CDR2 from the germline V gene are ENHRY and SYGVKD. V was pared by 3 bases and J by 1 base, with 20 bases between. It was with 60 Vbeta and 13 Jbeta primers that the PCR ran. Sequencing was performed with immunoSEQ multiplex PCR; in TCRdb, only in-frame clones are kept and a portion is missing. Of 150,000 or so clones detected, 60% to 80% appear once; the ten largest clones hold approximately 10%. With regard to this clone: The antigen is not known.

The V and J genes are TRBV10-3 and TRBJ2-3, with D tentatively TRBD1 (8 bases). What was sequenced was PBMCs. The TCR was taken from a man younger than 30 in good health and CMV-seropositive. The CDR3 sequence is CAISDPIGQGGGTDTQYF. CDR3 sequence (DNA): TGTGCCATCAGTGACCCCATCGGACAGGGAGGGGGCACAGATACGCAGTATTTT.